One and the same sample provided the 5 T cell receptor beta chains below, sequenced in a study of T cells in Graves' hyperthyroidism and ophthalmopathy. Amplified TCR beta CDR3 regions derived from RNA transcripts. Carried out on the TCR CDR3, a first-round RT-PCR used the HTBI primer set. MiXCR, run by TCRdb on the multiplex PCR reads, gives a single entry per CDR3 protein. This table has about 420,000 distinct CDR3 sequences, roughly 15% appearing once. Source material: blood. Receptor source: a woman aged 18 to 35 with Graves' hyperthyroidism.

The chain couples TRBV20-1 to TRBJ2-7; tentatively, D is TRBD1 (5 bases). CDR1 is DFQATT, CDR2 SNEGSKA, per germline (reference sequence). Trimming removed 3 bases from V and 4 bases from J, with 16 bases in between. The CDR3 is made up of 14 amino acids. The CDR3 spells CSASGAADTYEQYF. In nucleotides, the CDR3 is TGCAGTGCTAGTGGGGCCGCCGATACATACGAGCAGTACTTC.

The CDR3 sequence is CSAPGQQETQYF. CDR3 in DNA: TGCAGTGCTCCTGGACAGCAAGAGACCCAGTACTTC. The V and J genes are TRBV20-1 and TRBJ2-5, with a tentative D call TRBD1 (6 bases). Germline CDR1 and CDR2: DFQATT and SNEGSKA (reference sequence). The CDR3 consists of 12 residues. The V end was cut by 5 bases, the J end by 2 bases, with 9 bases between.

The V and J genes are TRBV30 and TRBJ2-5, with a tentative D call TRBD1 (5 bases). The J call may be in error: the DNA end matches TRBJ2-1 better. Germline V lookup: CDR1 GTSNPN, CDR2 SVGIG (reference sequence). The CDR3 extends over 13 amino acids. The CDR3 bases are TGTGCCTGGAGTGGCGCAGGGCAGGAGACCCAGTTCTTC. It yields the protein CAWSGAGQETQFF.

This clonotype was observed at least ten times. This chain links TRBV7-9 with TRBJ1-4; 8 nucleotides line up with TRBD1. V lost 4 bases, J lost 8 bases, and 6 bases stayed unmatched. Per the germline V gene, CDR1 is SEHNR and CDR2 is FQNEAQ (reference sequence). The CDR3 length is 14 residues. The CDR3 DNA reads TGTGCCAGCAGCTCATACAGGGGGGAGGAAAAACTGTTTTTT. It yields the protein CASSSYRGEEKLFF.

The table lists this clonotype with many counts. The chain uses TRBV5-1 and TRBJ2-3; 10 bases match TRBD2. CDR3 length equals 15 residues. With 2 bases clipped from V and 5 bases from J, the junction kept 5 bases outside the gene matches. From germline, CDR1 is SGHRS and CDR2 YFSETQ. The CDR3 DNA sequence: TGCGCCAGCAGCTTCACTAGCGGGACTGGAGATACGCAGTATTTT. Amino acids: CASSFTSGTGDTQYF.